The rows below give T cell receptor beta chains drawn from one sample of a study of identical twins. TCRdb re-called the 5' RACE reads through MiXCR, storing one row per CDR3 protein. The sample consists of hundreds of thousands of distinct CDR3 sequences, 5.5% to 7% of them appearing once. The same data also went into a second study, on yellow fever vaccine responses in identical twins.

Sequenced input: memory (CD45RO+) T cells sorted from blood. The receptor set was obtained from a woman aged 18-35 years in good health. CDR3s include the opening cysteine and the closing phenylalanine or tryptophan. A D gene is named only where the DNA matches it firmly. Not all rows give a size; the values are once, few, many and, for expanded clones, a class.

v_gene,abundance,d_gene,j_gene,CDR3nt,CDR3aa
TRBV15,few,-,TRBJ2-7,TGTGCCACCAGCTATCAACAGGGCCACGAGCAGTACTTC,CATSYQQGHEQYF
TRBV5-6,-,TRBD1,TRBJ1-5,TGTGCCAGCAGCGCGGGACAGAATCAGCCCCAGCATTTT,CASSAGQNQPQHF
TRBV5-1,many,-,TRBJ1-1,TGCGCCAGCAGCTTGGCTTGGGGTGGAATGAACACTGAAGCTTTCTTT,CASSLAWGGMNTEAFF
TRBV7-9,-,-,TRBJ1-2,TGTGCCAGCAGCTTTGGTGGGGGGCAGAAGAGTGGCTACACCTTC,CASSFGGGQKSGYTF
TRBV7-9,few,-,TRBJ2-7,TGTGCCAGCAGCTTAGGCCCCAGAGCCTACGAGCAGTACTTC,CASSLGPRAYEQYF
TRBV5-6,-,TRBD1,TRBJ1-1,TGTGCCAGCAGGCAAATTGGGACAGAGCGAGAAGCTTTCTTT,CASRQIGTEREAFF
TRBV10-3,many,-,TRBJ2-3,TGTGCCATCAACCCGGGACTCATCACAGATACGCAGTATTTT,CAINPGLITDTQYF
TRBV4-2,few,-,TRBJ2-3,TGTGCCAGCAGCCAAGTTGCCAGGGGGGGAGGGACAGATACGCAGTATTTT,CASSQVARGGGTDTQYF
TRBV6-5,few,-,TRBJ2-3,TGTGCCAGCAGTTATAGGAGACAGCGGCAAGATACGCAGTATTTT,CASSYRRQRQDTQYF
TRBV28,-,-,TRBJ2-6,TGTGCCACCTCTCCGCGGGACCGGTATTCTGGGGCCAACGTCCTGACTTTC,CATSPRDRYSGANVLTF
TRBV6-2/TRBV6-3,many,-,TRBJ2-2,TGTGCCAGCACCCGGACAGCGAACACCGGGGAGCTGTTTTTT,CASTRTANTGELFF
TRBV5-6,many,-,TRBJ2-2,TGTGCCAGCAGCCCCTACCGGACCGGGGAGCTGTTTTTT,CASSPYRTGELFF
TRBV4-2,few,-,TRBJ2-7,TGTGCCAGCAGCCAAGATCTCTACGAGCAGTACTTC,CASSQDLYEQYF
TRBV9,many,-,TRBJ2-5,TGTGCCAGCAGCTCTTGGGAGTTGGGAGAGACCCAGTACTTC,CASSSWELGETQYF
TRBV6-1,-,-,TRBJ2-5,TGTGCCAGCGGTCAAATCAATAGGGAGGACCAGTACTTC,CASGQINREDQYF
TRBV3-1,-,-,TRBJ2-3,TGTGCCAGCAGCCGGGCGGGCACAGATACGCAGTATTTT,CASSRAGTDTQYF
TRBV5-1,many,-,TRBJ2-1,TGCGCCAGCAGCTTGTTAGGGCAAAACGCCTACAATGAGCAGTTCTTC,CASSLLGQNAYNEQFF
TRBV7-9,few,-,TRBJ1-1,TGTGCCAGCAGCTACCAGGACAGGAACACTGAAGCTTTCTTT,CASSYQDRNTEAFF
TRBV6-2/TRBV6-3,-,-,TRBJ2-2,TGTGCCAGCAGTACGCCGCGGGACAAAGAGAACACCGGGGAGCTGTTTTTT,CASSTPRDKENTGELFF